This is a list of T cell receptor beta chains from one sample in a study of cytomegalovirus exposure and HLA in healthy donors. TCRdb keeps only in-frame clones here, not all; method: immunoSEQ multiplex PCR. The sample contains 170,000 or so clones, roughly 82% of which appear only once. The sample taken for sequencing was PBMCs. Receptors were obtained from a woman aged 45 to 65 in good health and CMV-seronegative. Both conserved end residues are part of each CDR3.

v_call	j_call	cdr3_aa
TRBV2	TRBJ1-1	CASTGTGRNTEAFF
TRBV28	TRBJ2-5	CASRAPQGQETQYF
TRBV11-2	TRBJ2-5	CASSSVGAGKQETQYF
TRBV30	TRBJ2-5	CAWRDPGRAQETQYF
TRBV5-4	TRBJ2-7	CASSSLAGGPNEQYF
TRBV4-1	TRBJ2-3	CASSPPTSGGDTQYF
TRBV6-1	TRBJ1-5	CASRDWLQPQHF
TRBV6-1	TRBJ1-1	CASSTGNREGTEAFF
TRBV29-1	TRBJ2-6	CSVEIVQGVLSGANVLTF
TRBV30	TRBJ2-3	CACYFGGSTDTQYF
TRBV7-2	TRBJ2-1	CASSLEPPNEQFF
TRBV5-1	TRBJ2-7	CASSSTSGNSYEQYF
TRBV7-8	TRBJ2-4	CASGRAAKNIQYF
TRBV9	TRBJ2-7	CASSDRTGGLTREQYF
TRBV5-5	TRBJ2-1	CASSRTESSYNEQFF
TRBV15	TRBJ2-2	CATSRDSGKNTGELFF
TRBV7-7	TRBJ2-5	CASSHSGGDQETQYF
TRBV28	TRBJ2-7	CASSFSWFSGGNSYEQYF
TRBV6-1	TRBJ1-3	CASSERVPGGASGNTIYF
TRBV27	TRBJ1-3	CASSLFPPGQGTGNTIYF
TRBV4-3	TRBJ1-3	CASSQDYRVSSGNTIYF
TRBV4-1	TRBJ1-2	CASCLTGTGGDGYTF
TRBV30	TRBJ2-1	CAWSVLSIGAYNEQFF
TRBV4-1	TRBJ2-1	CASSQAWTGGSYNEQFF
TRBV5-6	TRBJ2-5	CASSLSLGTAETQYF
TRBV6-6	TRBJ1-1	CASSLLVSSEAFF
TRBV18	TRBJ2-3	CASSPGRGGADTQYF
TRBV2	TRBJ2-3	CASSTYTDTQYF
TRBV20-1	TRBJ2-6	CRGAGANVLTF
TRBV27	TRBJ1-5	CASSLSLQHSNQPQHF
TRBV11-3	TRBJ1-5	CASSANRDRPEPQHF
TRBV6-6	TRBJ1-1	CASSYSTGRTEAFF
TRBV5-1	TRBJ2-3	CASSLGDRVTDTQYF
TRBV19	TRBJ2-7	CASSRGVERSSYEQYF
TRBV27	TRBJ1-5	CASSFQGADNQPQHF
TRBV10-2	TRBJ1-2	CASSERDRYYGYTF
TRBV29-1	TRBJ1-5	CSVVGGDSNQPQHF
TRBV6-6	TRBJ2-2	CASLDRGGRNTGELFF
TRBV27	TRBJ2-3	CASSLSIDRADTQYF
TRBV28	TRBJ1-1	CASSSVNTEAFF
TRBV27	TRBJ2-7	CASSLAGLVYEQYF
TRBV7-8	-	CASRPSGSEAYEQYF
TRBV4-1	TRBJ2-5	CASSLEGTGTKTQYF
TRBV5-1	TRBJ2-7	CASSSGLAGFDEQYF
TRBV28	TRBJ1-5	CASSPGGNQPQHF
TRBV11-2	TRBJ2-3	CASSGNQDSIDTQYF
TRBV7-9	TRBJ1-2	CASSLTRTGSGYTF
TRBV4-1	TRBJ2-7	CASSQVGGTGLSLRYEQYF
TRBV28	TRBJ2-4	CASSFQRASGYLAKNIQYF
TRBV27	TRBJ1-2	CASRRTGSNYGYTF
TRBV5-1	TRBJ2-3	CASSRGLARTDTQYF